What follows describes a single T cell receptor (beta chain). Its antigen is not known. The data are from a study of siplizumab effects on memory and regulatory T cells. Method: immunoSEQ multiplex PCR; TCRdb's copy keeps in-frame clones and lacks some. The profile shows 100,000 or so clones, around 93% of them singletons. Whole-study findings and limits: Siplizumab, the agent tested, significantly reduced alloreactive sequences traceable to unstimulated CD4+ memory cells.

This CDR3 is 15 amino acids long. CDR1 and CDR2 from the germline V gene are ENHRY and SYGVKD. V lost 2 bases to trimming and J lost 7 bases; unmatched junction nucleotides: 10. The receptor's source is a human donor in good health. The sequenced sample was CD4+ T cells sorted from blood. The chain links TRBV10-3 to TRBJ2-5; 7 bases line up with TRBD1. Here the CDR3 DNA reads TGTGCCATCAGTGAGCCGGACAGGTGGGGCGGGACCCAGTACTTC. Encoded protein: CAISEPDRWGGTQYF.